Following are 9 T cell receptor beta chains from one sample sequenced in a study of blood T cell repertoires in COVID-19 (dated by TCRdb to about 2020). Library preparation used the immunoSEQ multiplex PCR assay. Entries here come from immuneACCESS through TCRdb and include only in-frame sequences with V and J called. Some clones fail to appear in such tables; in the studies checked, an unresolved V gene covers under half of the shortfall, and the cause of the remainder is unknown. The sample data list some 380,000 clones, and 81% of these were observed just once. The ten top clones hold approximately 1% of the sample. Sequencing was carried out using peripheral blood. These receptor sequences come from a human donor with acute or convalescent COVID-19. The donor label of this sample is uncertain.

This clone has a handful of counts. V and J are TRBV7-2 and TRBJ2-1, with D maybe TRBD1 (7 bases). Trimming stripped 7 bases from V and 2 bases from J, with 9 bases between. Germline lookup yields CDR1 SGHTA and CDR2 FQGNSA. The CDR3 contains 13 residues. The CDR3 region is CASTGGTYNEQFF. The CDR3 DNA reads TGTGCCAGCACAGGGGGGACCTACAATGAGCAGTTCTTC.

This chain uses TRBV7-2 with TRBJ1-1; a possible D gene is TRBD1 (5 bases). V was cut by 1 base and J by 1 base, with 10 bases left in between. This CDR3 has 15 residues. Germline CDR1 and CDR2: SGHTA and FQGNSA. DNA of the CDR3: TGTGCCAGCAGCTTAGTAGGGGCAGCGAACACTGAAGCTTTCTTT. It codes for CASSLVGAANTEAFF.

V and J are TRBV10-3 and TRBJ1-1, with a weak D call TRBD1 (6 bases). The CDR3 loop spans 14 amino acids. Trimming took 4 bases from V and 5 from J, leaving 14 bases between them. The germline gives CDR1 ENHRY, CDR2 SYGVKD. The CDR3 DNA sequence: TGTGCCATCAGTGCCTTACAGGGTATAACTGAAGCTTTCTTT. Translation gives CAISALQGITEAFF.

This clone was detected once. This chain links TRBV30 with TRBJ2-7; the D gene is possibly TRBD2 (5 bases). Germline V gives CDR1 GTSNPN, CDR2 SVGIG (reference sequence). The CDR3 extends over 13 amino acids. V dropped 2 bases and J dropped 3 bases, with 11 bases sitting between them. The CDR3 loop reads CAWSSRRGYEQYF. As DNA, the CDR3 is TGTGCCTGGAGTTCTCGACGGGGCTACGAGCAGTACTTC.

This clone appeared a few times. The CDR3 sequence is CASSSDRGRETQYF. For the CDR3, the DNA is TGTGCCAGCAGTTCCGACAGGGGGCGGGAGACCCAGTACTTC. The chain links TRBV2 to TRBJ2-5; 10 nucleotides match TRBD1. The V segment lost 5 bases and the J segment 5 bases; nucleotides outside the gene matches: 5. This CDR3 is built from 14 residues. Germline V gene lookup returns CDR1 SNHLY and CDR2 FYNNEI.

The rearrangement uses TRBV30 and TRBJ1-1; maybe TRBD1 (5 bases). Trimming took off 1 base at V and 0 bases at J, with 9 bases between the two ends. Germline assignment: CDR1 GTSNPN and CDR2 SVGIG (reference sequence). This CDR3 region has 14 residues. In nucleotides, the CDR3 is TGTGCCTGGAGTGGACAGCCTATGAACACTGAAGCTTTCTTT. It codes for CAWSGQPMNTEAFF.

The chain joins TRBV30 to TRBJ2-3; D possibly corresponds to TRBD2 (5 bases). The V gene lost 4 bases and the J gene lost 7 bases, with 9 bases spanning the gap. Germline lookup yields CDR1 GTSNPN and CDR2 SVGIG (reference sequence). The CDR3 is made up of 11 amino acids. CDR3: CAWTGMNTQYF. The CDR3 DNA is TGTGCCTGGACGGGGATGAATACGCAGTATTTT.

CDR3 protein: CASSYLRLANEQYF. CDR3 bases: TGTGCCAGCAGTTACCTTAGACTAGCTAACGAGCAGTACTTC. The chain recombines TRBV6-2 or TRBV6-3 with TRBJ2-7; 7 nucleotides line up with TRBD2. Unmatched junction bases numbered 6, after V lost 2 bases and J lost 5 bases. The CDR3 runs 14 residues. Germline CDR1 MNHEY, CDR2 SVGEGT.

V is TRBV2 and J is TRBJ2-1; D gene uncertain. This CDR3 contains 12 residues. V lost 4 bases and J lost 4, with 5 bases in between. Germline CDR1 and CDR2: SNHLY and FYNNEI. The DNA for the CDR3 is TGTGCCAGCAGTGCGCAGTACAATGAGCAGTTCTTC. It specifies CASSAQYNEQFF.